This T cell receptor beta chain was identified in a study of T cell changes during pregnancy in multiple sclerosis (dated by TCRdb to the late 2010s). Looking at the study overall: In women with multiple sclerosis, the researchers looked at how the T cell repertoire shifted as pregnancy progressed.

A note on this clone: The antigen it binds to is not known. It has no much larger one-base neighbor in the sample; base qualities were not kept.

The germline V gene sets CDR1 to SGHAT and CDR2 to FQNNGV. Cut back by 6 bases and 4 bases, the V and J ends lie 5 bases apart. From the cysteine through the phenylalanine, the CDR3 covers 11 amino acids. Only the CDR3 part of the read is kept: 33 bases, read in frame from the first base. The method behind the library was the immunoSEQ multiplex PCR assay. The immuneACCESS repertoire file appears here via TCRdb, limited to in-frame rearrangements. These files lack a portion of the clones; in checked studies, under half of the deficit traces to unresolved V genes, and the cause of the others is not known. In this sample the table shows 45,000 to 65,000 clones, approximately 90% of which occur a single time. The ten largest clonotypes hold around 3.3% of the sample.

The chain is assembled from TRBV11-2 and TRBJ2-3; the D gene lacks a confident call. This TCR came from a female donor in good health, enrolled as a control in a pregnancy study. The sequencing used peripheral blood, collected after pregnancy. The sequenced DNA is TGTGCCAGCAGTCTCTCAGATACGCAGTATTTT. Translated, this is CASSLSDTQYF.